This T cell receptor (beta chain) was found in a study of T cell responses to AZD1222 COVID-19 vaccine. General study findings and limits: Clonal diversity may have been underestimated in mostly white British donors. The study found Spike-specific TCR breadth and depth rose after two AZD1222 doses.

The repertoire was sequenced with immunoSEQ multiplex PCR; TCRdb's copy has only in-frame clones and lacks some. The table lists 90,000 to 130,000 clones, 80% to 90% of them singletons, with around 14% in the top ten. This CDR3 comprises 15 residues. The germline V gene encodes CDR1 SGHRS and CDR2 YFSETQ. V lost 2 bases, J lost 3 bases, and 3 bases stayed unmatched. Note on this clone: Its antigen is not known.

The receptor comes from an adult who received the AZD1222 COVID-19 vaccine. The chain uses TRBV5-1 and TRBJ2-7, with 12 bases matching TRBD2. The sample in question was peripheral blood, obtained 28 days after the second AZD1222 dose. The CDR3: CASSFGLAGNYEQYF. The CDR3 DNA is TGCGCCAGCAGCTTCGGACTAGCGGGAAACTACGAGCAGTACTTC.